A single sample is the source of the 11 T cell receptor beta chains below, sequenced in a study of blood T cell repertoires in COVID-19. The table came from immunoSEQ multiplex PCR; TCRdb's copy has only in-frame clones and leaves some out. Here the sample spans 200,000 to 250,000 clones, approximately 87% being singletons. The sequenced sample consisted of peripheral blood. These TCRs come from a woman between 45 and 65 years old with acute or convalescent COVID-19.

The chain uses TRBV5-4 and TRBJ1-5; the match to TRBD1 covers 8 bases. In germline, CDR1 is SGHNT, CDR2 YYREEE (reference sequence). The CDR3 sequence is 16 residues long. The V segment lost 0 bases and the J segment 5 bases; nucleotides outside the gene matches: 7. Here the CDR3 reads CASSLGGSGGDQPQHF. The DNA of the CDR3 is TGTGCCAGCAGCTTGGGTGGCTCAGGGGGCGATCAGCCCCAGCATTTT.

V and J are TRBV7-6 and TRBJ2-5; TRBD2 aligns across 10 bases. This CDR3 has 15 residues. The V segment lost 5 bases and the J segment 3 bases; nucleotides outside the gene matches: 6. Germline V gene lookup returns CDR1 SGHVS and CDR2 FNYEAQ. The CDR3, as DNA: TGTGCCAGCAGCGGGGGTACTAGCGGGGAAGAGACCCAGTACTTC. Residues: CASSGGTSGEETQYF. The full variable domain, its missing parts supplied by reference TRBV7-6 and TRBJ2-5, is GAGVSQSPRYKVTKRGQDVALRCDPISGHVSLYWYRQALGQGPEFLTYFNYEAQQDKSGLPNDRFSAERPEGSISTLTIQRTEQRDSAMYRCASSGGTSGEETQYFGPGTRLLVL.

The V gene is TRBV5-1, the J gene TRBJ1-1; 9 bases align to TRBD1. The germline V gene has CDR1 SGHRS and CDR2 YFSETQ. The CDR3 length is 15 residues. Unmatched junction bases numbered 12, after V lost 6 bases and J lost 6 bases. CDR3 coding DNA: TGCGCCAGCAACCCACGACAGGGGGTCGTCGCTGAAGCTTTCTTT. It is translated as CASNPRQGVVAEAFF.

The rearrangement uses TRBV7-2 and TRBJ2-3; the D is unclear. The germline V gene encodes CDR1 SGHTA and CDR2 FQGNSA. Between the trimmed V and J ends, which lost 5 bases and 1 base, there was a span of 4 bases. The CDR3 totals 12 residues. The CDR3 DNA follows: TGTGCCAGCAGCCCCGGCACAGATACGCAGTATTTT. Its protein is CASSPGTDTQYF. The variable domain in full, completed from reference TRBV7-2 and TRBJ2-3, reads GAGVSQSPSNKVTEKGKDVELRCDPISGHTALYWYRQSLGQGLEFLIYFQGNSAPDKSGLPSDRFSAERTGGSVSTLTIQRTQQEDSAVYLCASSPGTDTQYFGPGTRLTVL.

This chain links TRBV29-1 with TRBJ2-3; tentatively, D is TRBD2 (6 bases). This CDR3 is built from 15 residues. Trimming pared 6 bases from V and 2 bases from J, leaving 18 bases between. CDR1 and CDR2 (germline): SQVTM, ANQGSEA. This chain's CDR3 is CSVAVRDLPTDTQYF. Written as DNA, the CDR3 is TGCAGCGTCGCCGTACGGGACTTACCCACAGATACGCAGTATTTT.

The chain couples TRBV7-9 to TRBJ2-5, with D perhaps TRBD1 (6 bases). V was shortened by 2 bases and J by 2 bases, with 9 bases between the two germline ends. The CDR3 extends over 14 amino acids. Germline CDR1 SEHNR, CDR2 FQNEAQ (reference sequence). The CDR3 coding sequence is TGTGCCAGCAGCTTAAGACAGGATCAAGAGACCCAGTACTTC. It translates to CASSLRQDQETQYF.

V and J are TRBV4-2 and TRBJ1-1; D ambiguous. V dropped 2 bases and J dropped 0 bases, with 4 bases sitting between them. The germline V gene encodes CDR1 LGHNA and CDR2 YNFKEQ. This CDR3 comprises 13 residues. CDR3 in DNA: TGTGCCAGCAGCCAACCCATGAACACTGAAGCTTTCTTT. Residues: CASSQPMNTEAFF.

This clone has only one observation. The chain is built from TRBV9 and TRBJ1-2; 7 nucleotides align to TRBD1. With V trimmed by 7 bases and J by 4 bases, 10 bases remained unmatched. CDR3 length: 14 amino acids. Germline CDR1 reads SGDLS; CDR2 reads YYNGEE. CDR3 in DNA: TGTGCCAGCTCGAGGGACAGCTCTCTCTATGGCTACACCTTC. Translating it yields CASSRDSSLYGYTF.

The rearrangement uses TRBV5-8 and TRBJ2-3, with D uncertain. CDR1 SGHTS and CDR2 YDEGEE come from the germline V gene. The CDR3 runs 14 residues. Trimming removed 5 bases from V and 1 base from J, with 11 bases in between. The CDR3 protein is CASRQEFGTDTQYF. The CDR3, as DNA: TGTGCCAGCAGGCAGGAATTTGGCACAGATACGCAGTATTTT. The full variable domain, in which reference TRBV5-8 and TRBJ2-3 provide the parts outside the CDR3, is EAGVTQSPTHLIKTRGQQATLRCSPISGHTSVYWYQQALGLGLQFLLWYDEGEERNRGNFPPRFSGRQFPNYSSELNVNALELEDSALYLCASRQEFGTDTQYFGPGTRLTVL.

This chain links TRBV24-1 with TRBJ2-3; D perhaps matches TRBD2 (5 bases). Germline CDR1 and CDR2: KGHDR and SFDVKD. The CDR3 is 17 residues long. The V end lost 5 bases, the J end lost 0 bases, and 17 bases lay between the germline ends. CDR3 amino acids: CATSGAGDGSSTDTQYF. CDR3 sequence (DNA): TGTGCCACCAGTGGTGCGGGCGATGGGAGTAGCACAGATACGCAGTATTTT.

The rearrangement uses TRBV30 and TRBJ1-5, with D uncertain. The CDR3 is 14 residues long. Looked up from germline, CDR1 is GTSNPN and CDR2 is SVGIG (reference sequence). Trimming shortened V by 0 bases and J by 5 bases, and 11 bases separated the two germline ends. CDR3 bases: TGTGCCTGGAGTGTACTAACTACGGATCAGCCCCAGCATTTT. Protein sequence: CAWSVLTTDQPQHF.